A single sample gave rise to the 9 T cell receptor beta chains below, sequenced in a study of spatial heterogeneity in lung cancer. Time point here: blood at routine non-recurrence follow-up after resection. TCRdb redid the calling of the 5' RACE reads with MiXCR, one entry per CDR3 protein. The table shows tens of thousands of distinct CDR3 sequences, with around 9.6% occurring only once. Sequencing was performed on PBMCs, taken at follow-up. The receptors derive from a male donor with early-stage non-small cell lung cancer.

There are a few counts of this clonotype. V and J are TRBV2 and TRBJ2-7; D is uncertain. Trimming cost V 4 bases and J 3 bases, with 7 bases left between them. Germline CDR1 reads SNHLY; CDR2 reads FYNNEI. This CDR3 has 12 residues. The CDR3 protein is CASSGADYEQYF. In DNA form, the CDR3 reads TGTGCCAGCAGTGGGGCCGACTACGAGCAGTACTTC.

This clonotype has ten or more counts. The chain has TRBV6-2 or TRBV6-3 and TRBJ2-4; D unresolved. There are 14 residues in the CDR3. Looked up from germline, CDR1 is MNHEY and CDR2 is SVGEGT. V dropped 2 bases and J dropped 6 bases, with 11 bases sitting between them. This CDR3 reads CASSYGPGPNIQYF. Here the CDR3 DNA reads TGTGCCAGCAGTTACGGACCAGGACCAAACATTCAGTACTTC.

Only a few counts were recorded for this clonotype. The chain recombines TRBV20-1 with TRBJ2-7; 7 nucleotides match TRBD2. CDR1 and CDR2 (germline): DFQATT, SNEGSKA (reference sequence). There are 14 residues in the CDR3. V gave up 6 bases and J gave up 4 bases; unmatched junction bases: 12. Here the CDR3 reads CSAPEAGRAYEQYF. CDR3 in DNA: TGCAGTGCGCCTGAAGCGGGGCGCGCGTACGAGCAGTACTTC.

This clonotype was recorded many times. The chain employs TRBV3-1 and TRBJ2-3, with 7 nucleotides matching TRBD2. V lost 4 bases to trimming and J lost 0 bases; unmatched junction nucleotides: 7. The V gene's germline CDR1 is LGHDT and CDR2 YNNKEL (reference sequence). The CDR3 is 16 amino acids. In DNA form, the CDR3 reads TGTGCCAGCAGCCTTAACACGGGAGGCAGCACAGATACGCAGTATTTT. Residues: CASSLNTGGSTDTQYF.

This clonotype has more than one count but fewer than ten. The rearrangement uses TRBV15 and TRBJ1-5; possible D gene TRBD1, 5 bases. Germline lookup yields CDR1 LNHNV and CDR2 YYDKDF (reference sequence). The CDR3 covers 13 residues. V was shortened by 7 bases and J by 9 bases, with 16 bases between the two germline ends. DNA for the CDR3: TGTGCCACCATGAAGGGGTCCGAGGGGCCCCAGCATTTT. Translation gives CATMKGSEGPQHF.

This sequence joins TRBV18 and TRBJ1-3; D unresolved. Germline lookup yields CDR1 KGHSH and CDR2 LQKENI. This CDR3 region has 15 residues. V shed 1 base and J shed 0 bases, with 7 bases lying between them. The CDR3 DNA sequence: TGTGCCAGCTCACCACGCACGGACTCTGGAAACACCATATATTTT. Translating it yields CASSPRTDSGNTIYF. Variable domain in full (rest from reference TRBV18 and TRBJ1-3): NAGVMQNPRHLVRRRGQEARLRCSPMKGHSHVYWYRQLPEEGLKFMVYLQKENIIDESGMPKERFSAEFPKEGPSILRIQQVVRGDSAAYFCASSPRTDSGNTIYFGEGSWLTVV.

This clonotype was observed at least ten times. This chain uses TRBV5-1 with TRBJ1-3, with D perhaps TRBD1 (5 bases). The ends were cut back, 2 bases at V and 2 bases at J, with 11 bases in the middle. Germline V CDR1 and CDR2: SGHRS, YFSETQ. This CDR3 has 15 amino acids. The DNA for the CDR3 is TGCGCCAGCAGCTTTATTTCAGGGACTGGAAACACCATATATTTT. Its protein is CASSFISGTGNTIYF. The complete variable domain, with remaining parts taken from reference TRBV5-1 and TRBJ1-3, reads KAGVTQTPRYLIKTRGQQVTLSCSPISGHRSVSWYQQTPGQGLQFLFEYFSETQRNKGNFPGRFSGRQFSNSRSEMNVSTLELGDSALYLCASSFISGTGNTIYFGEGSWLTVV.

This sequence joins TRBV12-5 and TRBJ2-3; D possibly corresponds to TRBD1 (6 bases). Trimming left V 0 bases short and J 6 bases short, with 7 bases between. There are 13 residues in the CDR3. The germline gives CDR1 LGHNT, CDR2 FRNRAP. The CDR3 nucleotides are TGTGCTAGTGGTTTGGTGGGGGCGGATACGCAGTATTTT. Its protein is CASGLVGADTQYF.

This clonotype occurred many times. The chain links TRBV28 to TRBJ1-5, with D hard to call. The CDR3 extends over 12 amino acids. V gave up 8 bases and J gave up 6 bases, with 11 bases separating them. Germline CDR1 and CDR2: MDHEN and SYDVKM. The CDR3 DNA reads TGTGCCAGCGCCTGGCGGGGTCAGCCCCAGCATTTT. The encoded protein is CASAWRGQPQHF.